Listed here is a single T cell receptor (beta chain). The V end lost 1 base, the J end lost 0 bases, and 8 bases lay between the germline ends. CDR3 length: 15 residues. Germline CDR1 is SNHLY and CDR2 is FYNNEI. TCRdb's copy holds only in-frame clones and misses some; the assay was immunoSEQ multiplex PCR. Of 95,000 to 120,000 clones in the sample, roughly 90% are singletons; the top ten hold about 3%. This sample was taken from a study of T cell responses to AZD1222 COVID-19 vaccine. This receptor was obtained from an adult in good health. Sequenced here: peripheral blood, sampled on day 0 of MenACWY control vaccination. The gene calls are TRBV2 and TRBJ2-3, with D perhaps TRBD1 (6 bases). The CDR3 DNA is TGTGCCAGCAGTGAAGGGACAGCTAGCACAGATACGCAGTATTTT. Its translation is CASSEGTASTDTQYF. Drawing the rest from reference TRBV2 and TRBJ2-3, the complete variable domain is EPEVTQTPSHQVTQMGQEVILRCVPISNHLYFYWYRQILGQKVEFLVSFYNNEISEKSEIFDDQFSVERPDGSNFTLKIRSTKLEDSAMYFCASSEGTASTDTQYFGPGTRLTVL.